The clone carrying this T cell receptor beta chain was seen a handful of times. As yet, its antigen is unknown. These data come from a study of cytomegalovirus exposure and HLA in healthy donors. Trimming left V 0 bases short and J 6 bases short, with 19 bases between. Germline V gene data show CDR1 as SGHNT and CDR2 as YYREEE (reference sequence). The CDR3 extends over 16 amino acids. The PCR was carried out with 60 Vbeta primers and 13 Jbeta primers. Sequencing used immunoSEQ multiplex PCR; TCRdb keeps in-frame clones, though not all of them. The repertoire consists of 150,000 to 200,000 clones, with about 83% occurring once and the leading ten covering roughly 6%. Notes on the study in general: Association of approximately 18,000 TCR beta sequences with HLA alleles was found at 0.05 false discovery rate in a later analysis.

The origin of this receptor is a woman in her twenties or thirties in good health and CMV-seropositive. The gene calls are TRBV5-4 and TRBJ2-7, with a possible D match to TRBD2 (6 bases). The specimen was PBMCs. CDR3 loop: CASSLGGEVAFVEQYF. CDR3 bases: TGTGCCAGCAGCTTGGGGGGGGAAGTAGCGTTTGTCGAGCAGTACTTC. The full variable domain, in which reference TRBV5-4 and TRBJ2-7 provide the parts outside the CDR3, is ETGVTQSPTHLIKTRGQQVTLRCSSQSGHNTVSWYQQALGQGPQFIFQYYREEENGRGNFPPRFSGLQFPNYSSELNVNALELDDSALYLCASSLGGEVAFVEQYFGPGTRLTVT.